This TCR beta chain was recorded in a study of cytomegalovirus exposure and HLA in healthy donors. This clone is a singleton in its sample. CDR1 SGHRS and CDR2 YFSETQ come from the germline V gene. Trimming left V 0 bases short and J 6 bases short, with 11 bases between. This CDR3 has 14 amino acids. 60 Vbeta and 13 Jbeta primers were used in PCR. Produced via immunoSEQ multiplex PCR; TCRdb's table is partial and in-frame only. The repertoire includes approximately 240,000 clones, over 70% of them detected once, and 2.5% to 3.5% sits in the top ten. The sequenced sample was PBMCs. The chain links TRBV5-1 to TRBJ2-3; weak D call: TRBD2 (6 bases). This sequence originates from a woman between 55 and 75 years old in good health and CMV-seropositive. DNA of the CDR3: TGCGCCAGCAGCTTGGAACTCGGAGGGGATACGCAGTATTTT. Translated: CASSLELGGDTQYF.